This TCR beta chain was found in a study of blood T cell repertoires in COVID-19. Cohorts were assigned according to the clinical history that participants reported. The CDR3 extends over 15 amino acids. Germline CDR1 and CDR2: MGHDK and SYGVNS. V lost 0 bases to trimming and J lost 8 bases, with 13 bases between them. TCRdb keeps only in-frame clones here, not all; method: immunoSEQ multiplex PCR. The profile shows about 320,000 clones, around 86% of them singletons. Sequences were obtained from PBMCs or T cells enriched from blood (not recorded which). The chain couples TRBV25-1 to TRBJ2-2; tentatively, D is TRBD1 (6 bases). This receptor was obtained from a man in his fifties or sixties who had recovered from COVID-19. The CDR3 reads CASSEYGRGQGELFF. CDR3 DNA sequence: TGTGCCAGCAGTGAATATGGACGGGGACAAGGGGAGCTGTTTTTT.